This TCR beta chain is from a study of identical twins. One entry per CDR3 protein, called by TCRdb with MiXCR from the 5' RACE reads. The profile covers approximately 490,000 distinct CDR3 sequences, with about a fifth appearing a single time and around 0.5% taken by the ten largest. The CDR3 is made up of 17 amino acids. V was clipped by 4 bases and J by 2 bases; unmatched bases: 6. The germline CDR1 and CDR2 sequences are MDHEN and SYDVKM. The same specimen was also included in a second study, on yellow fever vaccine responses in identical twins.

The sequence came from a woman in her late teens or twenties in good health. This sequence joins TRBV28 and TRBJ2-7; TRBD2 matches 15 bases. The sequenced material came from CD4+ T cells sorted from blood. CDR3: CASSSPGTSGRPYEQYF. In DNA form, the CDR3 reads TGTGCCAGCAGTTCCCCCGGGACTAGCGGGAGGCCCTACGAGCAGTACTTC.